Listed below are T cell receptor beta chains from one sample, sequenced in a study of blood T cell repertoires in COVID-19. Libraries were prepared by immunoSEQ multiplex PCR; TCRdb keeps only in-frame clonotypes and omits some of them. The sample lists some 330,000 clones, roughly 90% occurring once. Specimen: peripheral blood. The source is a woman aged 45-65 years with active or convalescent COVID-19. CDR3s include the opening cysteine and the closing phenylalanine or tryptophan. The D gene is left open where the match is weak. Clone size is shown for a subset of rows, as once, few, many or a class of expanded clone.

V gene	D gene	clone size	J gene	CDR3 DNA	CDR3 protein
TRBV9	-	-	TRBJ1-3	TGTGCCAGCAGCGTCGACTCGGGGGGGAGCTCTGGAAACACCATATATTTT	CASSVDSGGSSGNTIYF
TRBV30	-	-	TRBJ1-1	TGTGCCTGGAGTGTAACTGAAGAAGCTTTCTTT	CAWSVTEEAFF
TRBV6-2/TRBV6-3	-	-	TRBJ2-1	TGTGCCAGCAGTTATCTGGGACTGTTAAATGAGCAGTTCTTC	CASSYLGLLNEQFF
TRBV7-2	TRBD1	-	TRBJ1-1	TGTGCCAGCAGCTTAGGGTACGGCAGGGGGCGAAGGGCTGAAGCTTTCTTT	CASSLGYGRGRRAEAFF
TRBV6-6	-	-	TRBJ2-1	TGTGCCAGCAGTCCCCATAGCGGAAACTACAATGAGCAGTTCTTC	CASSPHSGNYNEQFF
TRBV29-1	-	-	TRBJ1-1	TGCAGCGTGCATGTCAGTCCGGGTGAAGCTTTCTTT	CSVHVSPGEAFF
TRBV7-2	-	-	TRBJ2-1	TGTGCCAGCAGTCGCCCCCGGGGGGCGCTGGACAATGAGCAGTTCTTC	CASSRPRGALDNEQFF
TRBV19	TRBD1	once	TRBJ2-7	TGTGCCAGTAAACGGACAGGGCAGGGCTACGAGCAGTACTTC	CASKRTGQGYEQYF
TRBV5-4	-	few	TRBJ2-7	TGTGCCAGCAGCTTGGGTCGGGGTGTCAACTACGAGCAGTACTTC	CASSLGRGVNYEQYF
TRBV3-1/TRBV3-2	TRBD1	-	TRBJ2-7	TGTGCCAGCAGCCGGGGGGGACAGGGGGCTTACGAGCAGTACTTC	CASSRGGQGAYEQYF
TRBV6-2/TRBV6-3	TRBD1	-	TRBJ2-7	TGTGCCAGCAGTTACTCGGGACAGGGGGCTTACGAGCAGTACTTC	CASSYSGQGAYEQYF
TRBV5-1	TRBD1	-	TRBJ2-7	TGCGCCAGCAGCTTGTCCGACAGGGAGCACGAGCAGTACTTC	CASSLSDREHEQYF
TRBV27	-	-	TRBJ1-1	TGTGCCAGCAGTTTGGGGGGGCTGAACACTGAAGCTTTCTTT	CASSLGGLNTEAFF
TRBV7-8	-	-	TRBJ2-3	TGTGCCAGCAGCTTAGAGTTTTTCGCGGTGAGCACAGATACGCAGTATTTT	CASSLEFFAVSTDTQYF
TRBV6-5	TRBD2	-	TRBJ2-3	TGTGCCAGCAAGTGGGGGGAGGGAACGGCAGATACGCAGTATTTT	CASKWGEGTADTQYF
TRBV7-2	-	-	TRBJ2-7	TGTGCCAGCAGCTTAGAACAGGGGGGGGAGCAGTACTTC	CASSLEQGGEQYF
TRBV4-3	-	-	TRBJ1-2	TGCGCCAGCAGCCAAGACGTGGGCCCAGGCTACACCTTC	CASSQDVGPGYTF
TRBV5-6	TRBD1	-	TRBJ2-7	TGTGCCAGCAGCTCCACAGGGGGCGACTACGAGCAGTACTTC	CASSSTGGDYEQYF
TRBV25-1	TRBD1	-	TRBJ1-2	TGTGCCAGCAGTGAAGGGGGGACAGGGATCCCTTACTATGGCTACACCTTC	CASSEGGTGIPYYGYTF
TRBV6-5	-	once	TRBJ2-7	TGTGCCAGCAGTTCCGACTTGGAGCAGTACTTC	CASSSDLEQYF
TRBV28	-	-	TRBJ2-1	TGTGCCAGCAGTCTAATAACTAGCCCCAATGAGCAGTTCTTC	CASSLITSPNEQFF
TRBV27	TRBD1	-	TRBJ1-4	TGTGCCAGCAGTTCGGACAGGGAGTGGACTAATGAAAAACTGTTTTTT	CASSSDREWTNEKLFF
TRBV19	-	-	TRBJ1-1	TGTGCCAGTAGTACCTCTATGAACACTGAAGCTTTCTTT	CASSTSMNTEAFF
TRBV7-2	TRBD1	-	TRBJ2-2	TGTGCCAGCAGCTCCAGGGGGCGCGACACCGGGGAGCTGTTTTTT	CASSSRGRDTGELFF
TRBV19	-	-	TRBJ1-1	TGTGCCAGTAGTAGAATAGCGCAGAACACTGAAGCTTTCTTT	CASSRIAQNTEAFF
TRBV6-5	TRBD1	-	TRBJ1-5	TGTGCCAGCAGGCGGACAGGGCTCGCCCCCCAGCATTTT	CASRRTGLAPQHF
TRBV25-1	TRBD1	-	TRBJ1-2	TGTGCCAGCAGTGTACAAACCGGGACAGGCTATGGCTACACCTTC	CASSVQTGTGYGYTF
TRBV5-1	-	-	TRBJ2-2	TGCGCCAGCAGCCCGAGGGTGTCCGGGGAGCTGTTTTTT	CASSPRVSGELFF
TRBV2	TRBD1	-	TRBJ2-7	TGTGCCAGCAGTCCCATAGACAGGGGGCAGAACGAGCAGTACTTC	CASSPIDRGQNEQYF
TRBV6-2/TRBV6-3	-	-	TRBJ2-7	TGTGCCAGCAGTTACTCGATAGGGGCCTATTCGTACGAGCAGTACTTC	CASSYSIGAYSYEQYF
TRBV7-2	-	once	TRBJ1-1	TGTGCCAGCAACCCCCTTTTTTCCACACAGGGCTTCAACACTGAAGCTTTCTTT	CASNPLFSTQGFNTEAFF
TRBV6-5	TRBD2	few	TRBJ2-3	TGTGCCAGCAGTTACTACGGCGGGAGTTCTGATACGCAGTATTTT	CASSYYGGSSDTQYF
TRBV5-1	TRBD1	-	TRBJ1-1	TGCGCCAGCAGCTGGGACAGGGGTAGAACTGAAGCTTTCTTT	CASSWDRGRTEAFF
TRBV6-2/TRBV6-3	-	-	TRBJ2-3	TGTGCCAGCAGTTCCCTACAGGGAGGGGCGCAGTATTTT	CASSSLQGGAQYF
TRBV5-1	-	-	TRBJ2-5	TGCGCCAGCAGGAACAGCCCGGAAGAGACCCAGTACTTC	CASRNSPEETQYF